The sequence of this T cell receptor (beta chain) was determined in a study of shared clonotypes between healthy human individuals. In the original analysis: For the immunoSEQ data, sequences were junction-only without quality scores, so filtering differed. TCRdb's table, derived via immunoSEQ multiplex PCR, lists solely in-frame clones and lacks some. The V and J calls and clone size come from that table; D and trimming were worked out from the DNA. The table has 1.4 million or so clones, around 98.5% seen once; the top ten hold roughly 0.36%. The V gene lost 6 bases and the J gene lost 6 bases, with 11 bases spanning the gap. Germline V gene data show CDR1 as MNHEY and CDR2 as SMNVEV (reference sequence). The CDR3 has 13 amino acids.

This receptor was taken from a man aged 30-40 years in good health. The J gene is TRBJ2-2, the V gene TRBV27, with D unresolved. The source material was naive CD4+ T cells sorted from blood. The sample's subset: CD45RA+ positively selected. The CDR3 here is CASSHLKAGELFF. As DNA, the CDR3 is TGTGCCAGCAGCCACCTAAAAGCCGGGGAGCTGTTTTTT.